Below are 22 T cell receptor beta chains sequenced from a single sample in a study of cytomegalovirus exposure and HLA in healthy donors. With 60 Vbeta and 13 Jbeta primers, the PCR was carried out. TCRdb's copy holds only in-frame clones and misses some; the assay was immunoSEQ multiplex PCR. The table records 140,000 to 150,000 clones, 78% of them present only once. The sequenced material came from PBMCs. The receptors originated from a female donor in good health and CMV-seronegative.

The gene calls are TRBV7-8 and TRBJ1-2; TRBD1 agrees at 7 bases. CDR1 and CDR2 from the germline V gene are SGHVS and FQNEAQ. V dropped 6 bases and J dropped 4; count of bases not matched to a gene: 14. This CDR3 is built from 16 residues. CDR3 region: CASSYGGTAEGYGYTF. The DNA for the CDR3 is TGTGCCAGCAGTTATGGGGGGACAGCCGAGGGCTATGGCTACACCTTC.

The chain uses TRBV5-4 and TRBJ1-1; D is possibly TRBD1 (5 bases). The length of the CDR3 is 17 residues. Trimming took 0 bases from V and 0 from J, leaving 15 bases between them. Germline CDR1 SGHNT, CDR2 YYREEE (reference sequence). For the CDR3, the DNA is TGTGCCAGCAGCTTGGGCAGGGTAGTTCCCCTGAACACTGAAGCTTTCTTT. Its protein is CASSLGRVVPLNTEAFF.

This clone has more than one count but fewer than ten. The V gene is TRBV5-1, the J gene TRBJ1-4, with TRBD1 matching over 8 bases. After removal of 4 bases from V and 8 bases from J, the junction contained 13 bases not matched to a gene. The length of the CDR3 is 16 residues. Germline assignment: CDR1 SGHRS and CDR2 YFSETQ. CDR3 loop: CASSGGDRGTGEKLFF. In DNA, the CDR3 is TGCGCCAGCAGCGGAGGAGACAGGGGAACGGGCGAAAAACTGTTTTTT.

V is TRBV2 and J is TRBJ2-2, with a weak D call TRBD1 (6 bases). The germline V gene has CDR1 SNHLY and CDR2 FYNNEI. The length of the CDR3 is 16 residues. V gave up 4 bases and J gave up 4 bases, with 16 bases separating them. The CDR3 DNA is TGTGCCAGCAGTGCGGGACACGAGGATATCACCGGGGAGCTGTTTTTT. Its protein is CASSAGHEDITGELFF.

V is TRBV6-6 and J is TRBJ2-3; D call uncertain. CDR3 length: 13 residues. The germline V and J ends were trimmed by 6 bases and 6 bases, with 13 bases remaining between them. Germline V gene data show CDR1 as MNHNY and CDR2 as SVGAGI (reference sequence). The CDR3 here is CASRPQTADTQYF. CDR3 in DNA: TGTGCCAGCAGACCCCAAACAGCTGATACGCAGTATTTT.

CDR3 protein: CAISEKTGTGNTIYF. The CDR3 DNA is TGTGCCATCAGTGAAAAGACAGGGACTGGAAACACCATATATTTT. This sequence joins TRBV10-3 and TRBJ1-3, with 7 bases that match TRBD1. This CDR3 comprises 15 residues. V dropped 3 bases and J dropped 2; count of bases not matched to a gene: 4. Germline V gene lookup returns CDR1 ENHRY and CDR2 SYGVKD.

This clone was found a few times. The chain uses TRBV5-4 and TRBJ1-1, with D possibly TRBD1 on 6 matching bases. V lost 4 bases and J lost 4, with 14 bases in between. CDR1 and CDR2 from the germline V gene are SGHNT and YYREEE (reference sequence). The CDR3 loop spans 14 amino acids. The CDR3 spells CASSTTGIGTEAFF. The DNA of the CDR3 is TGTGCCAGCAGCACCACAGGGATCGGCACTGAAGCTTTCTTT.

The V gene is TRBV6-1, the J gene TRBJ2-7, with D maybe TRBD1 (6 bases). The germline V gene has CDR1 MNHNS and CDR2 SASEGT. V lost 6 bases, J lost 3 bases, and 15 bases lay in between. This CDR3 contains 14 residues. This CDR3 is CASRTGANYYEQYF. CDR3 DNA sequence: TGTGCCAGCAGGACAGGAGCGAACTACTACGAGCAGTACTTC.

This clone was recorded once. The V call is TRBV2, the J call TRBJ2-7, with TRBD2 identical over 7 bases. The V gene end was trimmed by 7 bases and the J gene end by 5 bases; junction bases not matched to a gene: 2. The CDR3 runs 11 residues. Germline V lookup: CDR1 SNHLY, CDR2 FYNNEI. The CDR3 sequence is CASKGRDEQYF. In DNA form, the CDR3 reads TGTGCCAGCAAAGGGAGGGACGAGCAGTACTTC.

The V and J genes are TRBV29-1 and TRBJ1-2; no clear D. Germline V CDR1 and CDR2: SQVTM, ANQGSEA. Trimming pared 0 bases from V and 4 bases from J, leaving 21 bases between. This CDR3 is 17 amino acids long. The CDR3 loop reads CSVEDRNSHNGIYGYTF. The CDR3 region has the DNA TGCAGCGTTGAAGATCGTAACAGCCACAACGGAATCTATGGCTACACCTTC.

This chain connects TRBV19 to TRBJ1-5; 11 nucleotides align to TRBD1. V trimming: 4 bases; J trimming: 3 bases; junction bases outside the gene matches: 2. Per the germline V gene, CDR1 is LNHDA and CDR2 is SQIVND (reference sequence). This CDR3 contains 15 residues. The CDR3 loop reads CASSRTGGNNQPQHF. In DNA form, the CDR3 reads TGTGCCAGTAGTAGGACAGGGGGCAACAATCAGCCCCAGCATTTT.

This sequence joins TRBV2 and TRBJ1-2, with 9 bases matching TRBD1. V shed 6 bases, J shed 4 bases, and the junction held 6 bases outside the gene matches. The CDR3 loop spans 14 amino acids. Germline V lookup: CDR1 SNHLY, CDR2 FYNNEI. The CDR3 is CASSDRGSSYGYTF. The CDR3 bases are TGTGCCAGCAGCGACAGGGGGAGTAGCTATGGCTACACCTTC.

This clone was observed a handful of times. The chain employs TRBV28 and TRBJ2-1; D not resolved. Trimming shortened V by 1 base and J by 4 bases, and 8 bases separated the two germline ends. The germline CDR1 and CDR2 sequences are MDHEN and SYDVKM. CDR3 length: 14 amino acids. The CDR3 loop is CASSLFALYNEQFF. The CDR3, as DNA: TGTGCCAGCAGTTTATTTGCCCTATACAATGAGCAGTTCTTC.

The chain uses TRBV19 and TRBJ2-5; TRBD2 aligns across 9 bases. The CDR3 extends over 15 amino acids. CDR1 is LNHDA and CDR2 is SQIVND in the germline V gene (reference sequence). With 7 bases clipped from V and 1 base from J, the junction kept 7 bases outside the gene matches. In DNA, the CDR3 is TGTGCCAGTAAAAAGCGGGGGGACCTCCAAGAGACCCAGTACTTC. This translates into CASKKRGDLQETQYF.

This clone was found a few times. The V and J genes are TRBV30 and TRBJ2-3, with D perhaps TRBD1 (5 bases). CDR3 size: 14 residues. Trimming left V 0 bases short and J 2 bases short, with 9 bases between. Germline V gene data show CDR1 as GTSNPN and CDR2 as SVGIG (reference sequence). CDR3 coding DNA: TGTGCCTGGAGTGTGGGCGGACACACAGATACGCAGTATTTT. Translation gives CAWSVGGHTDTQYF.

The sample holds a few counts of this clone. This chain links TRBV6-5 with TRBJ2-7; maybe TRBD2 (6 bases). This CDR3 spans 15 amino acids. Trimming removed 0 bases from V and 0 bases from J, with 9 bases in between. Germline V gene sequence: CDR1 MNHEY, CDR2 SVGAGI. The CDR3 sequence is CASSYSRDASYEQYF. The DNA of the CDR3 is TGTGCCAGCAGTTACTCGCGGGACGCCTCCTACGAGCAGTACTTC.

This chain links TRBV27 with TRBJ1-3; 7 bases fit TRBD1. V was pared by 4 bases and J by 4 bases, with 10 bases of the junction left unmatched. CDR3 size: 16 residues. Germline V CDR1 and CDR2: MNHEY, SMNVEV (reference sequence). The CDR3: CASSSFDRDRGNTIYF. Written as DNA, the CDR3 is TGTGCCAGCAGTTCCTTCGACAGGGATCGAGGAAACACCATATATTTT.

Only one count was recorded for this clone. The chain carries TRBV5-8 and TRBJ2-3; 13 bases are shared with TRBD2. This CDR3 is built from 15 residues. CDR1 is SGHTS and CDR2 is YDEGEE in the germline V gene. V dropped 5 bases and J dropped 3; count of bases not matched to a gene: 3. CDR3 bases: TGTGCCAGCAGTTCGGGACTAGCGGGGACAGATACGCAGTATTTT. Its protein is CASSSGLAGTDTQYF.

The rearrangement uses TRBV29-1 and TRBJ2-1, with 7 nucleotides matching TRBD2. CDR1 is SQVTM and CDR2 is ANQGSEA in the germline V gene. There are 13 residues in the CDR3. Trimming cost V 7 bases and J 8 bases; bases outside gene matches: 11. The CDR3 sequence is CSATTARGDEQFF. The CDR3 DNA reads as TGCAGCGCGACGACGGCCCGGGGGGATGAGCAGTTCTTC.

In this sample, this clone turned up a few times. The chain uses TRBV6-1 and TRBJ2-1; 10 positions agree with TRBD2. This CDR3 comprises 15 residues. The ends lost 4 bases at V and 5 bases at J; junction bases unmatched: 5. CDR1 is MNHNS and CDR2 is SASEGT in the germline V gene. The DNA of the CDR3 is TGTGCCAGCAGTGCGCTTAGCGGGAGGAACAATGAGCAGTTCTTC. This encodes CASSALSGRNNEQFF.

The rearrangement links TRBV5-6 to TRBJ2-5, with D possibly matching TRBD2 (6 bases). CDR3 length: 16 residues. V was trimmed by 4 bases and J by 2 bases, leaving 18 bases between them. The germline gives CDR1 SGHDT, CDR2 YYEEEE. CDR3 loop: CASSGTFSGPQETQYF. In DNA form, the CDR3 reads TGTGCCAGCAGCGGCACCTTTAGCGGACCGCAAGAGACCCAGTACTTC.

The J gene is TRBJ1-2, the V gene TRBV13, with no clear D. The V end was cut by 6 bases, the J end by 5 bases, with 16 bases between. The germline CDR1 and CDR2 sequences are PRHDT and FYEKMQ (reference sequence). The CDR3 consists of 14 residues. The CDR3 here is CASRAAVRDYGYTF. CDR3 DNA sequence: TGTGCCAGCAGGGCTGCGGTGCGAGATTATGGCTACACCTTC. Together with reference TRBV13 and TRBJ1-2, the CDR3 gives the full variable domain: AAGVIQSPRHLIKEKRETATLKCYPIPRHDTVYWYQQGPGQDPQFLISFYEKMQSDKGSIPDRFSAQQFSDYHSELNMSSLELGDSALYFCASRAAVRDYGYTFGSGTRLTVV.